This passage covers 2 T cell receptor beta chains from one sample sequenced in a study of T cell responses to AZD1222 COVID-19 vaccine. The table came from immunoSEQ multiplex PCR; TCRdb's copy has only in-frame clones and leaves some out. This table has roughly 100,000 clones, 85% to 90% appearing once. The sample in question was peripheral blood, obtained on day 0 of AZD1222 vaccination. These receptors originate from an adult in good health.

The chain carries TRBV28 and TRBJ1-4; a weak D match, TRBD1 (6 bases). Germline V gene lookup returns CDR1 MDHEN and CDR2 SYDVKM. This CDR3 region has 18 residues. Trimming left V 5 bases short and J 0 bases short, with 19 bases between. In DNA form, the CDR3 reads TGTGCCAGCAGTGCCTGGGACACCCTCGTCGCAACTAATGAAAAACTGTTTTTT. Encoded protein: CASSAWDTLVATNEKLFF.

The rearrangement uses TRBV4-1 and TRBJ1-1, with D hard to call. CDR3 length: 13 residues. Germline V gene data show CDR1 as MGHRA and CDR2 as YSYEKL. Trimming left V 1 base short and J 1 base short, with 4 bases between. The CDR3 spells CASSQAGNTEAFF. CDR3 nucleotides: TGCGCCAGCAGCCAAGCTGGGAACACTGAAGCTTTCTTT.